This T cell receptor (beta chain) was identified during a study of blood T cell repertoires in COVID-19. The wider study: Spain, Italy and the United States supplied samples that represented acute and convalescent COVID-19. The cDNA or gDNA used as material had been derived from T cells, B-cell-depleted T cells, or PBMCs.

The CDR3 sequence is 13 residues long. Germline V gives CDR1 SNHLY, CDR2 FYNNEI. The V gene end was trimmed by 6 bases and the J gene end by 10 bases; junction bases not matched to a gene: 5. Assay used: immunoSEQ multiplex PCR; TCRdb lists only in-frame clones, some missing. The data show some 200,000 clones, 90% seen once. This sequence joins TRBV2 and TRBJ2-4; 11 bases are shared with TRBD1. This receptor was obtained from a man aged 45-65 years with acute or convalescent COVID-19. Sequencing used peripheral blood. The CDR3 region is CASRGTGGTIQYF. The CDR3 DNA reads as TGTGCCAGCAGAGGGACAGGGGGTACAATTCAGTACTTC.